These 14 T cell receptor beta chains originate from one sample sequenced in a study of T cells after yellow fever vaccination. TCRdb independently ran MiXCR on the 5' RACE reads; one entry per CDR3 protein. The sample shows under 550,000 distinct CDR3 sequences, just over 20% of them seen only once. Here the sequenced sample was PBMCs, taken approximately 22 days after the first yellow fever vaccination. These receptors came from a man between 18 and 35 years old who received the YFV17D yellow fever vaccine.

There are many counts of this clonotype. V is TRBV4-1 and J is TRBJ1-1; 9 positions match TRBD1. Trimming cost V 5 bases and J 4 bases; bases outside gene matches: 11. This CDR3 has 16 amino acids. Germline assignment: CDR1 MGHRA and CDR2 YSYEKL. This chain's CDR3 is CASSWAPGTGSTEAFF. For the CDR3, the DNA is TGCGCCAGCAGCTGGGCTCCCGGGACAGGGTCCACTGAAGCTTTCTTT.

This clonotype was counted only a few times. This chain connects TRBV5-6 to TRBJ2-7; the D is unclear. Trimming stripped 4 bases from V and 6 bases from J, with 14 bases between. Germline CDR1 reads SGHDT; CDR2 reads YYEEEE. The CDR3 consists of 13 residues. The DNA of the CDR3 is TGTGCCAGCAGCCGGAACCGGGTGGGCGAGCAGTACGTC. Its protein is CASSRNRVGEQYV.

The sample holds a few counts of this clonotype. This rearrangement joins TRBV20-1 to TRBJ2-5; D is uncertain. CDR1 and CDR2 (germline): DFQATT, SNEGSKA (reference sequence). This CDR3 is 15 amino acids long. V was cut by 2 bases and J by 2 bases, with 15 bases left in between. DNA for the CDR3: TGCAGTGCTAGACGTGGTTGGACGGAACAAGAGACCCAGTACTTC. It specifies CSARRGWTEQETQYF.

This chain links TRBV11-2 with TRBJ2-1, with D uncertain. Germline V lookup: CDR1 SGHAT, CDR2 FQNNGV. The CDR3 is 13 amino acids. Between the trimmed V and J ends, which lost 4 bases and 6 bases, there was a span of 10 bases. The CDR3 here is CASSWGVVNEQFF. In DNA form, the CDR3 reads TGTGCCAGCAGCTGGGGTGTGGTCAATGAGCAGTTCTTC.

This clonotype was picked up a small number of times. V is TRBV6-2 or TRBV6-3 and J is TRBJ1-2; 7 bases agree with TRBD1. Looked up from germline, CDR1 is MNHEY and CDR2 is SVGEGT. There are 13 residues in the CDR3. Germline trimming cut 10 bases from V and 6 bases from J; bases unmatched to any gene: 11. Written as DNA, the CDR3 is TGTGCCATCGCACGACAGGGCACGAATGGCTACACCTTC. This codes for CAIARQGTNGYTF.

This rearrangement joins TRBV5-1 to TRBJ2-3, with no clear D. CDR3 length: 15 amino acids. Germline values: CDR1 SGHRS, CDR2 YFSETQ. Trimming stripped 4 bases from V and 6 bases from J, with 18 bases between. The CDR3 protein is CASSVLGPSGDTQYF. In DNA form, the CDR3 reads TGCGCCAGCAGCGTACTCGGCCCCTCAGGCGATACGCAGTATTTT.

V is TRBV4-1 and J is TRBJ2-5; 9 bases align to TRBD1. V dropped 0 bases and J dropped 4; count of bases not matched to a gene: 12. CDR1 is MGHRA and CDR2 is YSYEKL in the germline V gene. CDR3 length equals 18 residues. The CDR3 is CASSQELGQGHRGETQYF. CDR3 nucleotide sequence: TGCGCCAGCAGCCAAGAATTAGGACAGGGGCATAGGGGAGAGACCCAGTACTTC.

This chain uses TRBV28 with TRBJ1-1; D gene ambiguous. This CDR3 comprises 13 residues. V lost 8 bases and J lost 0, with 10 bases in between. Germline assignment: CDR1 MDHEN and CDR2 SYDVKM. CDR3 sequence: CASQAGMNTEAFF. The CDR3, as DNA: TGTGCCAGCCAGGCAGGAATGAACACTGAAGCTTTCTTT.

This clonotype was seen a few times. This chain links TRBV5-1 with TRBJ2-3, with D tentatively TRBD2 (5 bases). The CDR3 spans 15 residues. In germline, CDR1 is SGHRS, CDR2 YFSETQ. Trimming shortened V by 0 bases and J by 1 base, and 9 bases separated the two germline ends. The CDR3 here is CASSLALSGTDTQYF. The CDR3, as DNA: TGCGCCAGCAGCTTGGCCCTTAGCGGCACAGATACGCAGTATTTT.

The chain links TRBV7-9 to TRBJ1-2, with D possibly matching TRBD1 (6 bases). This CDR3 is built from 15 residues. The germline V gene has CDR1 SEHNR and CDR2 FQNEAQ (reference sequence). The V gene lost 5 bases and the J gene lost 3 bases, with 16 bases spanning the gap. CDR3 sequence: CASSLYGGPHYGYTF. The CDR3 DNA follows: TGTGCCAGCAGCCTTTACGGGGGGCCCCACTATGGCTACACCTTC. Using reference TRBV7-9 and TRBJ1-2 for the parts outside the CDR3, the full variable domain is DTGVSQNPRHKITKRGQNVTFRCDPISEHNRLYWYRQTLGQGPEFLTYFQNEAQLEKSRLLSDRFSAERPKGSFSTLEIQRTEQGDSAMYLCASSLYGGPHYGYTFGSGTRLTVV.

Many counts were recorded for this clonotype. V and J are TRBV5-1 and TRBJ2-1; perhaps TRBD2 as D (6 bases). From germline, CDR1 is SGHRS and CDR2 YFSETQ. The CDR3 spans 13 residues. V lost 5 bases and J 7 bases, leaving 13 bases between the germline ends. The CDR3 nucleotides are TGCGCCAGCAGTCCCTACGGGGGAAATGAGCAGTTCTTC. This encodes CASSPYGGNEQFF.

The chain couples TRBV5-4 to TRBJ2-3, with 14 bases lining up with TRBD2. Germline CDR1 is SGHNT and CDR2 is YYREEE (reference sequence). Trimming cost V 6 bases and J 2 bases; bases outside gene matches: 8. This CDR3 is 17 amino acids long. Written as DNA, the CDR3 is TGTGCCAGCAACCTCCTGACTAGCGGGGGGGCCACAGATACGCAGTATTTT. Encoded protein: CASNLLTSGGATDTQYF. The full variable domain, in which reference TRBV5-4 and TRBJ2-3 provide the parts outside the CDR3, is ETGVTQSPTHLIKTRGQQVTLRCSSQSGHNTVSWYQQALGQGPQFIFQYYREEENGRGNFPPRFSGLQFPNYSSELNVNALELDDSALYLCASNLLTSGGATDTQYFGPGTRLTVL.

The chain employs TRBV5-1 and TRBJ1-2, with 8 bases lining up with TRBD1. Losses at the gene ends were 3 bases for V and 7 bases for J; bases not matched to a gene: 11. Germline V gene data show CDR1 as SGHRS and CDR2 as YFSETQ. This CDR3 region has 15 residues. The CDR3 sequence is CASSSGYDRGVGYTF. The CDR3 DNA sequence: TGCGCCAGCAGCTCCGGATACGACAGGGGTGTTGGCTACACCTTC. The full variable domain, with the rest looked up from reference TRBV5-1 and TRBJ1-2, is KAGVTQTPRYLIKTRGQQVTLSCSPISGHRSVSWYQQTPGQGLQFLFEYFSETQRNKGNFPGRFSGRQFSNSRSEMNVSTLELGDSALYLCASSSGYDRGVGYTFGSGTRLTVV.

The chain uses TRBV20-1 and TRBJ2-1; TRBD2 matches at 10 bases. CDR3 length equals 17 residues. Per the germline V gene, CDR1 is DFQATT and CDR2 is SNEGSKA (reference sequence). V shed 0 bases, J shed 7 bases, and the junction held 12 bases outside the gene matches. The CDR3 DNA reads TGCAGTGCTAGAGAATTCGGACTAGCGGCCATTTTTAATGAGCAGTTCTTC. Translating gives CSAREFGLAAIFNEQFF.